Detailed here is one T cell receptor (beta chain). The data derive from a study of blood T cell repertoires in COVID-19. Sequencing used immunoSEQ multiplex PCR; TCRdb keeps in-frame clones, though not all of them. The repertoire includes about 34,000 clones, about 74% of them detected once, and 16% sits in the top ten. The trim removed 6 bases at V and 3 bases at J, leaving 4 bases unmatched. In germline, CDR1 is MDHEN, CDR2 SYDVKM. This CDR3 has 15 residues. The V and J genes are TRBV28 and TRBJ1-5, with 11 bases matching TRBD1. The clonotype was recovered from a human donor in a cohort sampled during active COVID-19. Sequenced: peripheral blood. The CDR3 here is CASSGTGGINQPQHF. Written as DNA, the CDR3 is TGTGCCAGCAGCGGGACAGGGGGGATCAATCAGCCCCAGCATTTT.